Below, 11 T cell receptor beta chains from the same sample are listed, as sequenced in a study of CXCR3-negative and CXCR3-positive naive CD8 T cells. Libraries were UMI-labeled 5' RACE TRB cDNA. TCRdb re-analyzed the 5' RACE reads; it lists each CDR3 protein once, without DNA. The sample includes around 90,000 distinct CDR3 sequences. Sequencing was done on a sample of naive CXCR3- CD8+ T cells from blood. The subset denotes: CD45RO-CCR7+CD27+CD95- naive CD8+ T cells lacking CXCR3 (TNR3-). The receptor source for this set is a human donor in good health. Some clones in this sample may be carry-over from other donors' samples.

The chain carries TRBV3-1 and TRBJ2-1; the D gene TCRdb calls, TRBD2, cannot be checked with no DNA. Germline V gene sequence: CDR1 LGHDT, CDR2 YNNKEL (reference sequence). This CDR3 spans 18 amino acids. CDR3 amino acids: CASSQDSSGGLPYNEQFF.

This chain uses TRBV6-6 with TRBJ1-1; TCRdb names TRBD1, which stays unverified in the absence of DNA. CDR3 length: 14 residues. CDR1 MNHNY and CDR2 SVGAGI come from the germline V gene (reference sequence). The CDR3 is CASSSDRAMTEAFF.

This rearrangement joins TRBV7-9 to TRBJ2-7. The CDR3 has 12 residues. CDR1 and CDR2 (germline): SEHNR, FQNEAQ (reference sequence). The CDR3 loop reads CASSLIADEQYF.

The rearrangement joins TRBV5-5 to TRBJ2-7; the TCRdb call, TRBD2, lacks DNA for checking. CDR3 length equals 15 residues. Germline CDR1 and CDR2: SGHKS and YYEKEE (reference sequence). CDR3: CASSLAGQRAYEQYF.

CDR3 sequence: CSVEDSSGREYEQYF. The chain carries TRBV29-1 and TRBJ2-7; TCRdb's assignment of TRBD2 cannot be checked, as there is no DNA. Germline CDR1 reads SQVTM; CDR2 reads ANQGSEA. The CDR3 length is 15 residues.

The V gene is TRBV29-1, the J gene TRBJ1-1; the TCRdb call, TRBD1, lacks DNA for checking. The germline gives CDR1 SQVTM, CDR2 ANQGSEA. This CDR3 is built from 14 residues. The CDR3 here is CSVQDSQMGTEAFF.

This chain connects TRBV29-1 to TRBJ2-2; TCRdb indicates TRBD1, and absent DNA this call remains unverified. Germline CDR1 SQVTM, CDR2 ANQGSEA. The CDR3 is made up of 12 amino acids. The CDR3: CSVAPFAGELFF.

The chain couples TRBV6-2 or TRBV6-3 to TRBJ1-2. CDR1 MNHEY and CDR2 SVGEGT come from the germline V gene. The CDR3 has 14 residues. The CDR3 loop is CASTTGTASYGYTF.

This chain uses TRBV29-1 with TRBJ2-1; the D call from TCRdb, TRBD1, cannot be confirmed without DNA. The CDR3 covers 13 residues. CDR1 is SQVTM, CDR2 ANQGSEA, per germline. Here the CDR3 reads CSVDQGVFGEQFF.

The J gene is TRBJ2-3, the V gene TRBV6-2 or TRBV6-3. CDR3 length equals 16 residues. Per the germline V gene, CDR1 is MNHEY and CDR2 is SVGEGT. CDR3 in amino acids: CASSYSAGSSTDTQYF.

The chain is built from TRBV28 and TRBJ2-2. This CDR3 has 15 amino acids. Germline CDR1 MDHEN, CDR2 SYDVKM. CDR3 loop: CASSPYLPSTGELFF.